This T cell receptor (beta chain) was identified during a study of blood T cell repertoires in COVID-19. Sequencing used immunoSEQ multiplex PCR; TCRdb keeps in-frame clones, though not all of them. This table has around 150,000 clones, just over 85% appearing once. CDR3 length equals 14 residues. The V end lost 0 bases, the J end lost 4 bases, and 10 bases lay between the germline ends. The chain has TRBV23-1 and TRBJ2-7; possible D gene TRBD1, 6 bases. TRBV23-1 is reported as an ORF; its role is uncertain. The TCR sequence derives from a man between 65 and 85 years old with acute or convalescent COVID-19. Sequences were obtained from peripheral blood. The DNA of the CDR3 is TGCGCCAGCAGTCAATCGGACAGAGAGTACGAGCAGTACTTC. Encoded protein: CASSQSDREYEQYF.